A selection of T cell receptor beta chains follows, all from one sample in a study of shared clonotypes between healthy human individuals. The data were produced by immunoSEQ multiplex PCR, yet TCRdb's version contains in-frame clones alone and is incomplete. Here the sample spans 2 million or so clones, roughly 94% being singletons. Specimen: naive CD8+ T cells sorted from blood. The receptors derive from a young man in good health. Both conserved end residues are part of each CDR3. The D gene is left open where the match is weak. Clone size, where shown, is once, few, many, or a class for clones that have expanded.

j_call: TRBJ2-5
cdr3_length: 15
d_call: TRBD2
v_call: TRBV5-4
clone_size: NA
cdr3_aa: CASSPRLAGGETQYF
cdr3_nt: TGTGCCAGCAGCCCGCGACTAGCGGGGGGGGAGACCCAGTACTTC

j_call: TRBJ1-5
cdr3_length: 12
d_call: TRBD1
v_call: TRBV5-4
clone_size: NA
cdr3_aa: CASSLSGGPQHF
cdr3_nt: TGTGCCAGCAGCTTGTCAGGGGGCCCCCAGCATTTT

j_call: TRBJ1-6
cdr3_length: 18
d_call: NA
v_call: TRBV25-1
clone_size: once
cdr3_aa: CASSFTDGRSSYNSPLHF
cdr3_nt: TGTGCCAGCAGTTTCACCGACGGTCGTAGCTCCTATAATTCACCCCTCCACTTT

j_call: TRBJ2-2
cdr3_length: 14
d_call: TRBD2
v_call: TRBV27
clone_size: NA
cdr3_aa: CASSFGGDTGELFF
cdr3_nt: TGTGCCAGCAGTTTTGGGGGGGACACCGGGGAGCTGTTTTTT

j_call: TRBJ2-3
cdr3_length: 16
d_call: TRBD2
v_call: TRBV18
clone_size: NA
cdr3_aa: CASSPGLAGGPDTQYF
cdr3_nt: TGTGCCAGCTCACCAGGGCTAGCGGGGGGGCCAGATACGCAGTATTTT

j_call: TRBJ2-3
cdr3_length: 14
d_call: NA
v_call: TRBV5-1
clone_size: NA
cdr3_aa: CASSRSTSTDTQYF
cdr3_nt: TGCGCCAGCAGTCGTTCTACTAGCACAGATACGCAGTATTTT

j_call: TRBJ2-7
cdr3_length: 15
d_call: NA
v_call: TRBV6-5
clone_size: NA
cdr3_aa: CASSYAPGDQYEQYF
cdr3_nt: TGTGCCAGCAGTTACGCCCCAGGGGATCAGTACGAGCAGTACTTC

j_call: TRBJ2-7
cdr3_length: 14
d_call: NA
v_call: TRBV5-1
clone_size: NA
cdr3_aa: CASSVDTNSYEQYF
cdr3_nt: TGCGCCAGCAGCGTCGACACAAACTCCTACGAGCAGTACTTC

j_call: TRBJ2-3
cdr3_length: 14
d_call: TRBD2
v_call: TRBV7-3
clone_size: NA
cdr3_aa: CASSHSGGPDTQYF
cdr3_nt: TGTGCCAGCAGCCATAGCGGGGGCCCAGATACGCAGTATTTT

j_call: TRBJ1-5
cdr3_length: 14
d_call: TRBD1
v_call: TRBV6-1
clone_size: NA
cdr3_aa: CASSLTGINQPQHF
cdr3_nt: TGTGCCAGCAGTTTGACAGGGATCAATCAGCCCCAGCATTTT

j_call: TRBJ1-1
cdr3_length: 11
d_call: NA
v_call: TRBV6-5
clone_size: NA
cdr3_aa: CASRIGGEAFF
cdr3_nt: TGTGCCAGCAGAATTGGGGGAGAAGCTTTCTTT

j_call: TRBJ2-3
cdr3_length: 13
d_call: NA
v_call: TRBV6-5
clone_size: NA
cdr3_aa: CASSRLGTDTQYF
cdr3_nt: TGTGCCAGCAGCCGACTTGGCACAGATACGCAGTATTTT

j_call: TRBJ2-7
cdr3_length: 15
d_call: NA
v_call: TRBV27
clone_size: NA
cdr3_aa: CASSPRKGNLYEQYF
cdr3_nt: TGTGCCAGCAGTCCGAGGAAGGGGAATCTCTACGAGCAGTACTTC

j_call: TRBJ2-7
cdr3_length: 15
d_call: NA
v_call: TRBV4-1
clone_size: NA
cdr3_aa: CASSQVVPGAYEQYF
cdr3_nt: TGCGCCAGCAGCCAAGTCGTCCCGGGAGCCTACGAGCAGTACTTC

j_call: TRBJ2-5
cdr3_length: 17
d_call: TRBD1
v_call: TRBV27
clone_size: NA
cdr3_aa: CASRVAYRDRAEETQYF
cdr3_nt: TGTGCCAGCAGAGTAGCCTACCGGGACAGGGCTGAGGAGACCCAGTACTTC

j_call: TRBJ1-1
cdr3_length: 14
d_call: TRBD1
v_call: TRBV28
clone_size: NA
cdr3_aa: CASSWGQMNTEAFF
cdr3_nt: TGTGCCAGCAGTTGGGGACAGATGAACACTGAAGCTTTCTTT

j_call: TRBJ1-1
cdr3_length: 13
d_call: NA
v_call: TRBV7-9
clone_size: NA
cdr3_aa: CASSPLSPGEAFF
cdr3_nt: TGTGCCAGCAGCCCCCTAAGTCCCGGGGAAGCTTTCTTT

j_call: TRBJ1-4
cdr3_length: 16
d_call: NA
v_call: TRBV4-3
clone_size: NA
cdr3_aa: CASSQDWGATNEKLFF
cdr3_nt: TGCGCCAGCAGCCAAGATTGGGGTGCAACTAATGAAAAACTGTTTTTT

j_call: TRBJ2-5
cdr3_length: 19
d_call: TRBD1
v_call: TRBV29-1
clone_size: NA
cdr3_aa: CSVVPRSQRRTGSGETQYF
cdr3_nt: TGCAGCGTTGTACCGCGAAGCCAGAGAAGGACAGGTTCAGGAGAGACCCAGTACTTC

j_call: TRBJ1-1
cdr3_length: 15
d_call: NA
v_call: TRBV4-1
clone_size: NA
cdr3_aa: CASSQRRDTNTEAFF
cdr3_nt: TGCGCCAGCAGCCAAAGACGGGACACCAACACTGAAGCTTTCTTT

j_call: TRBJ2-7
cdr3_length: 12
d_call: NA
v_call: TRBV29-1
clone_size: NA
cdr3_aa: CSVAGISYEQYF
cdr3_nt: TGCAGCGTTGCAGGGATTTCCTACGAGCAGTACTTC

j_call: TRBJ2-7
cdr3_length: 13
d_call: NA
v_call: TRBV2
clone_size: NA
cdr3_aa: CASSSQHYYEQYF
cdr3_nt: TGTGCCAGCAGTTCTCAGCACTACTACGAGCAGTACTTC

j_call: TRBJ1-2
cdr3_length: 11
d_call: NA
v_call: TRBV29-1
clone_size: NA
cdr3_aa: CSVVTDYGYTF
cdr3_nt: TGCAGCGTTGTTACAGACTATGGCTACACCTTC

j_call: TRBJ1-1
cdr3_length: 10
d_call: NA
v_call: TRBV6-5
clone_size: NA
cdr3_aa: CASGQTEAFF
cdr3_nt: TGTGCCAGCGGGCAGACTGAAGCTTTCTTT

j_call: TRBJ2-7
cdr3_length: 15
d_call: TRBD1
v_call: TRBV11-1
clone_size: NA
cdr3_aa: CASSLAQGALREQYF
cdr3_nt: TGTGCCAGCAGCTTAGCTCAGGGGGCCCTGAGGGAGCAGTACTTC

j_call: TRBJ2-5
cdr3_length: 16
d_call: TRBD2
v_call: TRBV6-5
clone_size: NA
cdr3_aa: CASSYTAWGGTETQYF
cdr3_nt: TGTGCCAGCAGTTACACGGCTTGGGGGGGTACAGAGACCCAGTACTTC

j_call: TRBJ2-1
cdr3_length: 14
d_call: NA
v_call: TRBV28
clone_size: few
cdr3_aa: CASSFRGSYNEQFF
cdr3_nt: TGTGCCAGCAGTTTTAGGGGCTCCTACAATGAGCAGTTCTTC

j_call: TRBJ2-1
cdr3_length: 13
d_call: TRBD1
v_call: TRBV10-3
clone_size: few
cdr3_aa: CAHAGQGGNEQFF
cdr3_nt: TGTGCCCACGCCGGACAGGGTGGTAATGAGCAGTTCTTC

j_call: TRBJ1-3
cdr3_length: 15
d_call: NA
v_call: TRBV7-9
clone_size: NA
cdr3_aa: CASRIGESSGNTIYF
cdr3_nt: TGTGCCAGCAGAATAGGGGAGAGCTCTGGAAACACCATATATTTT

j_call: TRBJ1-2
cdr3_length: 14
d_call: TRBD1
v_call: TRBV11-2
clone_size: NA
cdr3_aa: CASSLGDRGHGYTF
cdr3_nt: TGTGCCAGCAGCTTAGGGGACAGGGGGCATGGCTACACCTTC

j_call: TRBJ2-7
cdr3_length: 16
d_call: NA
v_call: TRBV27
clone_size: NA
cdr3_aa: CASSFGGAGTTSEQYF
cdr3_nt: TGTGCCAGCAGTTTCGGTGGGGCAGGCACGACGTCGGAGCAGTACTTC

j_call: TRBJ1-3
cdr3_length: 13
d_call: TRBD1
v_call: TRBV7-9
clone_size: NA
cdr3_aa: CASSWTGVDTIYF
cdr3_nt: TGTGCCAGCAGCTGGACAGGGGTGGACACCATATATTTT

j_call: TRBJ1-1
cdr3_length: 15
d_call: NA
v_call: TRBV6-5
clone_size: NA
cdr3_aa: CASSQQTGEDTEAFF
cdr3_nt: TGTGCCAGCAGTCAACAGACGGGTGAGGACACTGAAGCTTTCTTT

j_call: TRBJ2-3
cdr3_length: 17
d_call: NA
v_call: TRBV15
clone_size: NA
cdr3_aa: CATSRDRLGGITDTQYF
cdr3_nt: TGTGCCACCAGCAGAGATCGTTTGGGGGGCATCACAGATACGCAGTATTTT

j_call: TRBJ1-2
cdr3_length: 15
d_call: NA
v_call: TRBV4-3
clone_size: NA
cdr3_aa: CASSQTKLANYGYTF
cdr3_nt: TGCGCCAGCAGCCAAACAAAGCTTGCTAACTATGGCTACACCTTC

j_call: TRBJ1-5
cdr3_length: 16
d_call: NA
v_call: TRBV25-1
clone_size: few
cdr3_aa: CASSGTTPGGNQPQHF
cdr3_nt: TGTGCCAGCAGTGGTACAACCCCCGGGGGTAATCAGCCCCAGCATTTT

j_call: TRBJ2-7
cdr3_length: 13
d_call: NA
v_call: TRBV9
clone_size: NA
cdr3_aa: CASSAEKDYEQYF
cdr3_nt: TGTGCCAGCAGCGCGGAGAAGGACTACGAGCAGTACTTC

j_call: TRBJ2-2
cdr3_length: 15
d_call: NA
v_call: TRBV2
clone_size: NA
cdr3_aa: CASSGLQFNTGELFF
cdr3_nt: TGTGCCAGCAGTGGGCTGCAGTTCAACACCGGGGAGCTGTTTTTT

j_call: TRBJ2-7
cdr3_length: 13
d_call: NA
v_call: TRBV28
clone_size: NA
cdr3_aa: CASSFGEKYEQYF
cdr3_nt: TGTGCCAGCAGTTTTGGCGAAAAATACGAGCAGTACTTC

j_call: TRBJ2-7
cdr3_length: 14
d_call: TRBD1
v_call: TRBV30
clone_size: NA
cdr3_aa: CAWRWGQINYEQYF
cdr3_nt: TGTGCCTGGAGATGGGGACAGATCAACTACGAGCAGTACTTC

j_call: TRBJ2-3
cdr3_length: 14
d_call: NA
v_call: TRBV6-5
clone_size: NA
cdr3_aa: CASSYSPGFDTQYF
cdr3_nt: TGTGCCAGCAGTTACTCCCCAGGGTTCGATACGCAGTATTTT